One sample yielded the 10 T cell receptor beta chains listed below, sequenced in a study of OX40 agonist ivuxolimab in advanced cancers. Data came from immunoSEQ multiplex PCR; TCRdb stores just in-frame clones and leaves some out. The sample has tens of thousands of clones, around 90% seen once. The input for sequencing was CD4+ or CD8+ T cells sorted from blood, taken in a trial of the OX40 agonist ivuxolimab. The receptors originated from an adult with an advanced solid tumor such as melanoma, head and neck, liver or kidney cancer.

The chain uses TRBV5-1 and TRBJ2-5, with TRBD2 as a possible D gene (5 bases). The V gene lost 0 bases and the J gene lost 4 bases, with 13 bases spanning the gap. There are 15 residues in the CDR3. In germline, CDR1 is SGHRS, CDR2 YFSETQ. The CDR3 DNA reads TGCGCCAGCAGCTTGGCTGGACTGGGATTAGAGACCCAGTACTTC. Residues: CASSLAGLGLETQYF.

V gene TRBV19 combines with J gene TRBJ1-4; 9 bases are shared with TRBD1. Germline CDR1 and CDR2: LNHDA and SQIVND (reference sequence). The CDR3 length is 15 residues. The ends lost 6 bases at V and 5 bases at J; junction bases unmatched: 7. Here the CDR3 reads CASRPRDRENEKLFF. The CDR3 DNA sequence: TGTGCCAGTAGACCTCGGGACAGGGAAAATGAAAAACTGTTTTTT.

The genes are TRBV27 and TRBJ2-7; 14 nucleotides agree with TRBD2. After removal of 6 bases from V and 5 bases from J, the junction contained 6 bases not matched to a gene. CDR1 is MNHEY, CDR2 SMNVEV, per germline (reference sequence). This CDR3 has 15 residues. CDR3 DNA: TGTGCCAGCAGGAGACTAGCGGGGGGGCGGGACGAGCAGTACTTC. Translation gives CASRRLAGGRDEQYF.

The rearrangement joins TRBV7-9 to TRBJ2-1; 13 bases map to TRBD2. There are 16 residues in the CDR3. Trimming cost V 5 bases and J 3 bases; bases outside gene matches: 4. In germline, CDR1 is SEHNR, CDR2 FQNEAQ (reference sequence). CDR3 DNA: TGTGCCAGCAGCCTACTAGCGGGGGGGCTCTACAATGAGCAGTTCTTC. The encoded protein is CASSLLAGGLYNEQFF.

CDR3 DNA: TGCGCCAGCAGGGACGGTTACTATGGCTACACCTTC. It codes for CASRDGYYGYTF. The genes are TRBV10-2 and TRBJ1-2; D call uncertain. Trimming shortened V by 6 bases and J by 3 bases, and 8 bases separated the two germline ends. Germline V gene sequence: CDR1 WSHSY, CDR2 SAAADI. CDR3 length equals 12 residues.

The chain combines TRBV7-2 with TRBJ1-2; unclear D gene. CDR1 is SGHTA and CDR2 is FQGNSA in the germline V gene. With 4 bases removed from V and 1 base from J, the gap between germline ends came to 16 bases. This CDR3 contains 16 residues. CDR3 DNA: TGTGCCAGCAGCTCCTTCCCACGGAGACTTAACTATGGCTACACCTTC. Translating it yields CASSSFPRRLNYGYTF.

This clone occurred a few times. The chain recombines TRBV6-5 with TRBJ1-6; possible D gene TRBD1, 6 bases. Germline CDR1 MNHEY, CDR2 SVGAGI. CDR3 length: 13 residues. Trimming took off 5 bases at V and 7 bases at J, with 9 bases between the two ends. Written as DNA, the CDR3 is TGTGCCAGCAGTACTACAGGGAATTCACCCCTCCACTTT. Its protein is CASSTTGNSPLHF.

This clone showed up just a few times. The genes are TRBV7-9 and TRBJ1-2; no clear D. The V and J ends lost 1 base and 6 bases respectively, with 12 bases between them. The CDR3 length is 14 residues. Per the germline V gene, CDR1 is SEHNR and CDR2 is FQNEAQ (reference sequence). This chain's CDR3 is CASSLGVGNDGYTF. The CDR3, as DNA: TGTGCCAGCAGCTTAGGGGTAGGGAACGATGGCTACACCTTC.

The V call is TRBV4-2, the J call TRBJ1-2; the D gene is possibly TRBD1 (6 bases). Deletions cut 2 bases from V and 12 bases from J, with 13 bases between. CDR3 length: 12 amino acids. CDR1 and CDR2 from the germline V gene are LGHNA and YNFKEQ. The CDR3 region has the DNA TGTGCCAGCAGCCAATCTACAGGGAACCACACCTTC. Translated, it gives CASSQSTGNHTF.

The J gene is TRBJ1-2, the V gene TRBV19; D gene uncertain. Per germline, CDR1 LNHDA and CDR2 SQIVND (reference sequence). CDR3 length equals 12 residues. The germline V and J ends were trimmed by 7 bases and 0 bases, with 6 bases remaining between them. The CDR3 coding sequence is TGTGCCAGTACCCCCACTAACTATGGCTACACCTTC. Amino acid sequence: CASTPTNYGYTF.